Shown below are 9 T cell receptor beta chains from a single sample sequenced in a study of CD8+CD57+ T cells in acquired aplastic anemia (dated by TCRdb to between 2017 and 2018). Patients chosen for sequencing had shown expansion of CD8+CD57+ cells by flow cytometry. TCRdb records Illumina HiSeq 2000 as the sequencer. TCR beta VDJ combination and CDR3 sequence profiling used genomic DNA as the template. TCRdb reprocessed the public reads (quality trimming at Q25 with fastp, clone calling with MiXCR) and kept in-frame beta chains. Each record represents a unique CDR3 protein, reported with the most common genes and DNA among its rows. This sample has under 150,000 distinct CDR3 sequences in its table, and roughly 40% of those were observed once. Over 2% of the sample goes to the ten largest clones. Sequenced: sorted CD4+, CD8+, or CD8+CD57+ T cells (not recorded which) from PBMCs. The receptors originated from a human donor with aplastic anemia.

This clonotype showed up many times. This rearrangement joins TRBV19 to TRBJ1-1; D gene unclear. In germline, CDR1 is LNHDA, CDR2 SQIVND (reference sequence). Between the trimmed V and J ends, which lost 6 bases and 7 bases, there was a span of 12 bases. CDR3 length: 12 amino acids. This CDR3 is CASSPGPGEAFF. DNA for the CDR3: TGTGCCAGTAGCCCCGGACCCGGTGAAGCTTTCTTT.

For this clonotype: Given a much more abundant clone one base away, this may be a read error. The chain carries TRBV11-3 and TRBJ2-5; possible D gene TRBD1, 5 bases. The ends were cut back, 5 bases at V and 5 bases at J, with 15 bases in the middle. The CDR3 is made up of 14 amino acids. CDR1 SGHNT and CDR2 YENEEA come from the germline V gene. CDR3 nucleotides: TGTGCCAGCAGCGCCCAGGGTGGAACGGAGACCCAGTACTTC. As protein: CASSAQGGTETQYF.

This clonotype was observed many times. The rearrangement joins TRBV20-1 to TRBJ1-1, with 10 nucleotides matching TRBD1. The CDR3 totals 15 residues. The germline CDR1 and CDR2 sequences are DFQATT and SNEGSKA (reference sequence). Trimming removed 5 bases from V and 5 bases from J; junction bases left unmatched: 11. This CDR3 is CSAPKRRGQGTEAFF. The CDR3 DNA reads TGCAGTGCTCCTAAACGCCGGGGACAGGGGACTGAAGCTTTCTTT.

The J gene is TRBJ2-2, the V gene TRBV10-3; 11 nucleotides match TRBD2. J lost 1 base, V lost 3 bases, and 7 bases had no gene match. Germline loops: CDR1 ENHRY, CDR2 SYGVKD. The CDR3 has 18 amino acids. Here the CDR3 reads CAISDVPGLAENTGELFF. The CDR3 DNA reads as TGTGCCATCAGTGACGTCCCGGGACTAGCGGAGAACACCGGGGAGCTGTTTTTT.

The rearrangement uses TRBV9 and TRBJ1-1; D gene uncertain. Germline V lookup: CDR1 SGDLS, CDR2 YYNGEE. Trimming pared 0 bases from V and 1 base from J, leaving 4 bases between. CDR3 length equals 13 residues. CDR3 sequence (DNA): TGTGCCAGCAGCGTAGACTGGAACACTGAAGCTTTCTTT. Its translation: CASSVDWNTEAFF. Complete variable domain (other parts from reference TRBV9 and TRBJ1-1): DSGVTQTPKHLITATGQRVTLRCSPRSGDLSVYWYQQSLDQGLQFLIQYYNGEERAKGNILERFSAQQFPDLHSELNLSSLELGDSALYFCASSVDWNTEAFFGQGTRLTVV.

This clonotype has a count of ten or more. This chain connects TRBV5-1 to TRBJ1-6; D remains unclear. The germline CDR1 and CDR2 sequences are SGHRS and YFSETQ. Trimming shortened V by 4 bases and J by 10 bases, and 9 bases separated the two germline ends. The CDR3 consists of 12 residues. The CDR3 DNA sequence: TGCGCCAGCAGCGACAAACTATCACCCCTCCACTTT. Its protein is CASSDKLSPLHF.

Many counts were recorded for this clonotype. The chain uses TRBV20-1 and TRBJ1-2; TRBD1 agrees at 12 bases. The CDR3 runs to 17 residues. J gave up 4 bases and V 6 bases, and 15 bases lay outside the gene matches. Germline loops: CDR1 DFQATT, CDR2 SNEGSKA (reference sequence). CDR3 nucleotide sequence: TGCAGTGCCCTATTCCGGGACAGGGGGCGGCCCGGCTATGGCTACACCTTC. This translates into CSALFRDRGRPGYGYTF.

This clonotype was seen at least ten times. J is TRBJ1-4 and V is TRBV9; the D is unclear. CDR1 and CDR2 from the germline V gene are SGDLS and YYNGEE. V lost 0 bases, J lost 3 bases, and 9 bases lay in between. CDR3 length: 15 residues. CDR3 DNA: TGTGCCAGCAGCGTAGGTCCGGGAGCTAATGAAAAACTGTTTTTT. Translated, it gives CASSVGPGANEKLFF.

This sequence joins TRBV19 and TRBJ1-5; TRBD1 might be the D (6 bases). Germline V gene sequence: CDR1 LNHDA, CDR2 SQIVND (reference sequence). The CDR3 is made up of 14 amino acids. V lost 5 bases and J lost 3, with 11 bases in between. The CDR3 DNA follows: TGTGCCAGTAGTTCAACAGGGCCCAATCAGCCCCAGCATTTT. This sequence encodes CASSSTGPNQPQHF.